Presented here are 14 T cell receptor beta chains from one specimen sequenced in a study of control samples from healthy donors and cancer patients. The data were produced by immunoSEQ multiplex PCR, yet TCRdb's version contains in-frame clones alone and is incomplete. Among around 200,000 clones listed, approximately 92% were seen once. The source material was blood. All receptors derive from a man aged 18 to 29 in good health.

J is TRBJ2-2 and V is TRBV19; 8 bases agree with TRBD2. This CDR3 spans 15 amino acids. Germline lookup yields CDR1 LNHDA and CDR2 SQIVND (reference sequence). Losses at the gene ends were 7 bases for V and 0 bases for J; bases not matched to a gene: 4. The CDR3 bases are TGTGCCAGTATGCAACTAGCGGCGAACACCGGGGAGCTGTTTTTT. Translating it yields CASMQLAANTGELFF.

This chain connects TRBV2 to TRBJ2-3, with 7 bases matching TRBD2. V trimming: 6 bases; J trimming: 6 bases; junction bases outside the gene matches: 3. The germline V gene has CDR1 SNHLY and CDR2 FYNNEI. The CDR3 runs to 12 residues. Here the CDR3 reads CASRGEGDTQYF. The DNA of the CDR3 is TGTGCCAGCAGGGGGGAGGGGGATACGCAGTATTTT.

The chain carries TRBV11-2 and TRBJ1-2; no reliable D call. CDR3 length: 13 amino acids. Trimming removed 6 bases at V and 4 bases at J, with 12 bases between. Per the germline V gene, CDR1 is SGHAT and CDR2 is FQNNGV. CDR3 sequence: CASSLPGTYGYTF. The CDR3 nucleotides read TGTGCCAGCAGTCTTCCGGGAACCTATGGCTACACCTTC. Variable domain in full (rest from reference TRBV11-2 and TRBJ1-2): EAGVAQSPRYKIIEKRQSVAFWCNPISGHATLYWYQQILGQGPKLLIQFQNNGVVDDSQLPKDRFSAERLKGVDSTLKIQPAKLEDSAVYLCASSLPGTYGYTFGSGTRLTVV.

This clone was observed once. The chain links TRBV11-1 to TRBJ2-1; weak D call: TRBD1 (7 bases). Trimming pared 4 bases from V and 7 bases from J, leaving 14 bases between. The length of the CDR3 is 14 residues. Germline V gives CDR1 SGHAT, CDR2 FQDESV (reference sequence). The CDR3 spells CASSSKQGGNEQFF. CDR3 nucleotide sequence: TGTGCCAGCAGCTCTAAGCAGGGGGGAAATGAGCAGTTCTTC.

V and J are TRBV5-4 and TRBJ1-2; 9 bases fit TRBD1. Per the germline V gene, CDR1 is SGHNT and CDR2 is YYREEE (reference sequence). J was trimmed by 8 bases and V by 3 bases; bases with no gene match: 5. The CDR3 is made up of 13 amino acids. The CDR3 spells CASSSPGQGGYTF. The CDR3 DNA reads TGTGCCAGCAGCTCTCCGGGACAGGGCGGCTACACCTTC.

CDR3 in DNA: TGCGCCAGCAGCTTGGAAGGGCCCAATCAGCCCCAGCATTTT. It specifies CASSLEGPNQPQHF. The V gene is TRBV5-1, the J gene TRBJ1-5; D is unclear. The CDR3 spans 14 residues. Looked up from germline, CDR1 is SGHRS and CDR2 is YFSETQ. V was pared by 0 bases and J by 3 bases, with 7 bases between.

V gene TRBV29-1 combines with J gene TRBJ1-3; D gene ambiguous. This CDR3 is 13 amino acids long. The V end lost 2 bases, the J end lost 1 base, and 6 bases lay between the germline ends. The germline V gene has CDR1 SQVTM and CDR2 ANQGSEA. CDR3 DNA: TGCAGCGTTGAACGTGATTCTGGAAACACCATATATTTT. It translates to CSVERDSGNTIYF.

This chain links TRBV10-3 with TRBJ1-1; D ambiguous. V lost 4 bases and J lost 0, with 6 bases in between. CDR3 length equals 13 residues. Germline V gene lookup returns CDR1 ENHRY and CDR2 SYGVKD. The CDR3, as DNA: TGTGCCATCAGTGGGAGCTTGAACACTGAAGCTTTCTTT. Its protein product is CAISGSLNTEAFF.

The J gene is TRBJ1-1, the V gene TRBV10-1; D call uncertain. Per the germline V gene, CDR1 is WNHNN and CDR2 is SYGVQD (reference sequence). The CDR3 has 14 residues. The V and J ends lost 0 bases and 0 bases respectively, with 5 bases between them. In nucleotides, the CDR3 is TGCGCCAGCAGTGAGTCGACGTTGAACACTGAAGCTTTCTTT. It specifies CASSESTLNTEAFF.

The V and J genes are TRBV29-1 and TRBJ2-5, with 7 bases lining up with TRBD2. This CDR3 contains 13 residues. The germline V gene encodes CDR1 SQVTM and CDR2 ANQGSEA. Losses at the gene ends were 6 bases for V and 3 bases for J; bases not matched to a gene: 7. CDR3 in amino acids: CSVPWDYEETQYF. Here the CDR3 DNA reads TGCAGCGTGCCCTGGGACTACGAAGAGACCCAGTACTTC.

This clone was found a few times. The V call is TRBV30, the J call TRBJ1-6; no reliable D call. CDR3 length: 13 residues. The germline V and J ends were trimmed by 2 bases and 7 bases, with 9 bases remaining between them. The germline V gene has CDR1 GTSNPN and CDR2 SVGIG (reference sequence). CDR3: CAWSSRVNSPLHF. DNA of the CDR3: TGTGCCTGGAGTTCGAGGGTGAATTCACCCCTCCACTTT. Complete variable domain (other parts from reference TRBV30 and TRBJ1-6): SQTIHQWPATLVQPVGSPLSLECTVEGTSNPNLYWYRQAAGRGLQLLFYSVGIGQISSEVPQNLSASRPQDRQFILSSKKLLLSDSGFYLCAWSSRVNSPLHFGNGTRLTVT.

The rearrangement links TRBV30 to TRBJ2-3; D is perhaps TRBD2 (5 bases). The CDR3 runs to 12 residues. Germline V CDR1 and CDR2: GTSNPN, SVGIG (reference sequence). Trimming removed 3 bases at V and 5 bases at J, with 9 bases between. The CDR3 sequence is CAWSGVGDTQYF. The CDR3 region has the DNA TGTGCCTGGAGCGGGGTGGGAGATACGCAGTATTTT.

This clone was seen once. The J gene is TRBJ1-1, the V gene TRBV4-1; 7 bases line up with TRBD1. Germline assignment: CDR1 MGHRA and CDR2 YSYEKL. V shed 8 bases, J shed 1 base, and the junction held 16 bases outside the gene matches. The CDR3 totals 17 residues. CDR3 nucleotide sequence: TGCGCCAGCTCACCATCGAAGGGACAGCTCCCGAACACTGAAGCTTTCTTT. It encodes CASSPSKGQLPNTEAFF.

The V call is TRBV6-1, the J call TRBJ1-6, with TRBD1 matching 7 bases. Trimming took 0 bases from V and 7 from J; bases not matched to a gene: 6. Per germline, CDR1 MNHNS and CDR2 SASEGT. CDR3 length equals 16 residues. DNA of the CDR3: TGTGCCAGCAGTGAAGCAACAGGGGTTTACAATTCACCCCTCCACTTT. Translated: CASSEATGVYNSPLHF.